This TCR beta chain was observed in a study of spatial heterogeneity in lung cancer. This clonotype was seen at least ten times. The CDR3 sequence is 14 residues long. Trimming pared 8 bases from V and 8 bases from J, leaving 18 bases between. CDR1 and CDR2 (germline): MDHEN, SYDVKM. TCRdb fed the 5' RACE reads into MiXCR, producing one record per CDR3 protein. The sample lists some 100,000 distinct CDR3 sequences; roughly 9.5% were seen once. This sample's time point: sample taken at primary tumor resection. Frozen PBMC, nontumor lung or tumor provided whole RNA, which was sequenced unsorted. The source material was PBMCs, sampled at surgery. The V and J genes are TRBV28 and TRBJ1-4, with a possible D match to TRBD1 (5 bases). The receptor was derived from a male donor with early-stage non-small cell lung cancer. This chain's CDR3 is CASVGRARGEKLFF. As DNA, the CDR3 is TGTGCCAGCGTCGGCAGGGCCCGAGGGGAAAAACTGTTTTTT.